The 14 T cell receptor beta chains given below trace back to one sample, sequenced in a study of T cells expressing NK-cell markers. From its re-call of the 5' RACE reads, TCRdb lists each CDR3 protein once, without DNA. With about 450,000 distinct CDR3 sequences in the sample, the ten largest clones hold about 7.1%. The sample was blood T cells: a sorted CD56 or NKG2C T cell subset, CD4+ or CD8+ T cells, or bulk PBMC T cells (not recorded which). The receptors derive from a woman between 18 and 69 years old in good health.

V and J are TRBV7-9 and TRBJ1-5; TCRdb selects TRBD1, and the lack of DNA leaves this call unchecked. Germline CDR1 and CDR2: SEHNR and FQNEAQ (reference sequence). CDR3 length: 16 amino acids. CDR3 loop: CASSLVRDGSNQPQHF.

The chain has TRBV3-1 and TRBJ1-2; checking the TCRdb D call of TRBD1 is not possible without DNA. From germline, CDR1 is LGHDT and CDR2 YNNKEL (reference sequence). This CDR3 spans 14 amino acids. The CDR3 loop reads CASSQDRTVYGYTF. The full variable domain, in which reference TRBV3-1 and TRBJ1-2 provide the parts outside the CDR3, is DTAVSQTPKYLVTQMGNDKSIKCEQNLGHDTMYWYKQDSKKFLKIMFSYNNKELIINETVPNRFSPKSPDKAHLNLHINSLELGDSAVYFCASSQDRTVYGYTFGSGTRLTVV.

This chain links TRBV12-3 or TRBV12-4 with TRBJ2-3; the D call of TRBD1 rests on TCRdb alone, since no DNA is present to check it. CDR3 length equals 16 residues. CDR3 protein: CASSLRGAPSTDTQYF.

The V call is TRBV12-2, the J call TRBJ1-5. TRBV12-2 is a pseudogene locus. This CDR3 is 19 amino acids long. The CDR3 sequence: CASRLATVPLKYSNQPQHF.

The chain couples TRBV7-3 to TRBJ2-6; the TCRdb D gene call, TRBD1, has no DNA to confirm it. The CDR3 totals 17 residues. Germline lookup yields CDR1 SGHTA and CDR2 FQGTGA. CDR3 amino acids: CASSLAGFRGGANVLTF.

The chain recombines TRBV7-9 with TRBJ1-2. From germline, CDR1 is SEHNR and CDR2 FQNEAQ (reference sequence). The CDR3 is made up of 16 amino acids. The chain's CDR3 is CASSLARAGSNYGYTF.

This chain uses TRBV10-3 with TRBJ2-7; TCRdb gives TRBD1 as the D gene, but with no DNA this cannot be confirmed. Germline values: CDR1 ENHRY, CDR2 SYGVKD. This CDR3 is built from 13 residues. This CDR3 reads CAISVTGAYEQYF.

The V and J genes are TRBV12-3 or TRBV12-4 and TRBJ2-1. The CDR3 is 13 residues long. CDR3 residues: CASSFFGANEQFF.

This chain uses TRBV12-3 or TRBV12-4 with TRBJ1-6; TCRdb selects TRBD1, and the lack of DNA leaves this call unchecked. The CDR3 extends over 14 amino acids. The CDR3 region is CASSWWQGQSPLHF.

The chain employs TRBV6-1 and TRBJ2-7; the TCRdb D gene call, TRBD2, has no DNA to confirm it. Germline CDR1 MNHNS, CDR2 SASEGT. CDR3 length: 14 amino acids. The CDR3 sequence: CASKAGREHYEQYF.

The rearrangement joins TRBV6-2 or TRBV6-3 to TRBJ1-1. Per the germline V gene, CDR1 is MNHEY and CDR2 is SVGEGT. CDR3 length equals 14 residues. This CDR3 reads CASSYLGLITEAFF.

The chain uses TRBV20-1 and TRBJ2-1. The CDR3 has 16 amino acids. CDR1 and CDR2 (germline): DFQATT, SNEGSKA (reference sequence). The CDR3 sequence: CSARPRLRGGLGEQFF.

The genes are TRBV10-2 and TRBJ1-2; TCRdb designates TRBD1, a call that cannot be tested without DNA. This CDR3 contains 13 residues. Germline V gives CDR1 WSHSY, CDR2 SAAADI. The CDR3 sequence: CASSDSGVYGYTF.

The genes are TRBV20-1 and TRBJ2-3. CDR1 and CDR2 from the germline V gene are DFQATT and SNEGSKA (reference sequence). The CDR3 has 14 residues. CDR3 sequence reads: CSARDARLPDTQYF.